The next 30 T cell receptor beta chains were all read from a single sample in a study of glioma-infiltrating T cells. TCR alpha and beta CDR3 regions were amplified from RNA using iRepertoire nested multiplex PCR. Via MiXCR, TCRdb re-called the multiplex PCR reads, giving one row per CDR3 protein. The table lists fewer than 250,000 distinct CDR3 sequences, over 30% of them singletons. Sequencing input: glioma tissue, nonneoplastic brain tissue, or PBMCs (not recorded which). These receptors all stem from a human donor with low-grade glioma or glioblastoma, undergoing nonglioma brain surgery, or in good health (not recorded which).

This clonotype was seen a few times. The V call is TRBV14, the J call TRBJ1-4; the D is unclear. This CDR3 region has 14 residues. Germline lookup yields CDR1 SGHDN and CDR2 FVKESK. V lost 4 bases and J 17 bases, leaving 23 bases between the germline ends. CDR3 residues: CASSPYGPDGAVFF. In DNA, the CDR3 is TGTGCCAGCAGCCCCTATGGCCCCGATGGAGCTGTTTTTTTT. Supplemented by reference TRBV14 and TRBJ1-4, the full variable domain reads EAGVTQFPSHSVIEKGQTVTLRCDPISGHDNLYWYRRVMGKEIKFLLHFVKESKQDESGMPNNRFLAERTGGTYSTLKVQPAELEDSGVYFCASSPYGPDGAVFFGSGTQLSVL.

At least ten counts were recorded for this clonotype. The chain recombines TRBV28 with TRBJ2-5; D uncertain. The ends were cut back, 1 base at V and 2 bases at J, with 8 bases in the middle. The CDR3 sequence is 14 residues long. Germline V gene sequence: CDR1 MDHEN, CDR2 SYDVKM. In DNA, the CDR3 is TGTGCCAGCAGTTTATTGGGGTTGCAAGAGACCCAGTACTTC. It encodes CASSLLGLQETQYF.

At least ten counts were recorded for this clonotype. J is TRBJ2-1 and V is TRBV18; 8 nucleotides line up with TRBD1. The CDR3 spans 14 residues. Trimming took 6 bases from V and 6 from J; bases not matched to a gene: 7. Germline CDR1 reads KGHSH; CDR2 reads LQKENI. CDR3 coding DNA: TGTGCCAGCTCTCTCAGGGGGCTTTTCAATGAGCAGTTCTTC. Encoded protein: CASSLRGLFNEQFF.

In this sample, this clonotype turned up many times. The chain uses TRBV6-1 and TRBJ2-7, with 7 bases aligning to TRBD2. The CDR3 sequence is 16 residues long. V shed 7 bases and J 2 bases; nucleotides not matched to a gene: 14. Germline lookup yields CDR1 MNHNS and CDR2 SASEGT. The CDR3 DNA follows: TGTGCCAGCACTGGAAGGGGAGGGAGGCCCACCTACGAGCAGTACTTC. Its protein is CASTGRGGRPTYEQYF.

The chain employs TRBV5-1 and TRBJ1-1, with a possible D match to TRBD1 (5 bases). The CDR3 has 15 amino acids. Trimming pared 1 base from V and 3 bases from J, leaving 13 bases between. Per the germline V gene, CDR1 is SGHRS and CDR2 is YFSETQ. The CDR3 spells CASSLSGGVDTEAFF. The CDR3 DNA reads TGCGCCAGCAGCTTGAGTGGGGGTGTCGACACTGAAGCTTTCTTT.

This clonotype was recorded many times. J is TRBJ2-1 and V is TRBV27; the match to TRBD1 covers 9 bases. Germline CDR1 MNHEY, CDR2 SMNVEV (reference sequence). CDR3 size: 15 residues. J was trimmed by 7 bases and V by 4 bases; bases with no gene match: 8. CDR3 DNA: TGTGCCAGCAGTTACCGGGACAGGGTATTGAATGAGCAGTTCTTC. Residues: CASSYRDRVLNEQFF.

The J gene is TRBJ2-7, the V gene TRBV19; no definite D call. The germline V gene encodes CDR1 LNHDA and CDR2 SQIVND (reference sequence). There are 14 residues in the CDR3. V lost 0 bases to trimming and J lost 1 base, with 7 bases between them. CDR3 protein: CASSIDGRSYEQYF. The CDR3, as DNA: TGTGCCAGTAGTATAGACGGCAGGTCCTACGAGCAGTACTTC.

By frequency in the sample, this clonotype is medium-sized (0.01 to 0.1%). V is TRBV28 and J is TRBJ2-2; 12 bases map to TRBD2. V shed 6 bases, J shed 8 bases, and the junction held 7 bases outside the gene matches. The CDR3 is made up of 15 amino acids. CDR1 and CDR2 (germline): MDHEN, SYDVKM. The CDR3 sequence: CASSPRLAGAGELFF. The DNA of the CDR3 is TGTGCCAGCAGCCCTAGACTAGCGGGAGCTGGGGAGCTGTTTTTT. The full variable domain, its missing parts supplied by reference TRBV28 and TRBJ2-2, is DVKVTQSSRYLVKRTGEKVFLECVQDMDHENMFWYRQDPGLGLRLIYFSYDVKMKEKGDIPEGYSVSREKKERFSLILESASTNQTSMYLCASSPRLAGAGELFFGEGSRLTVL.

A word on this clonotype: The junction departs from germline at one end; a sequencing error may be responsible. CDR3 amino acids: CARSQDHGGGAGANVLTF. The CDR3 DNA sequence: TGCGCCAGAAGCCAAGATCACGGAGGGGGCGCTGGGGCCAACGTCCTGACTTTC. J is TRBJ2-6 and V is TRBV4-3, with D perhaps TRBD1 (7 bases). Germline V gives CDR1 LGHNA, CDR2 YSLEER. The CDR3 sequence is 18 residues long.

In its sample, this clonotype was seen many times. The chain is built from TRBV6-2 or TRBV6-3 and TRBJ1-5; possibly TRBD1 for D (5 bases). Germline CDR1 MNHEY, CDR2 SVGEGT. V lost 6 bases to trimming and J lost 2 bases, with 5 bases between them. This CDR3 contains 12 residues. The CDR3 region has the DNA TGTGCCAGCAGACAGGGCAATCAGCCCCAGCATTTT. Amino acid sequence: CASRQGNQPQHF.

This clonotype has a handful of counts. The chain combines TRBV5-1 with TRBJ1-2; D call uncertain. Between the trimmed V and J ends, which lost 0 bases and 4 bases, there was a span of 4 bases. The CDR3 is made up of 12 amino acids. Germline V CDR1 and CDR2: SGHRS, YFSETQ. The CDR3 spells CASSLAGYGYTF. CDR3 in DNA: TGCGCCAGCAGCTTGGCCGGCTATGGCTACACCTTC.

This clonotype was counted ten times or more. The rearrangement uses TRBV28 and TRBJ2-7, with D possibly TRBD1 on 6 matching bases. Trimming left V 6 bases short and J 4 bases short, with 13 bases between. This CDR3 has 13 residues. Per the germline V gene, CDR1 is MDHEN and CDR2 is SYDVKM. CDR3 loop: CASSRGRGYEQYF. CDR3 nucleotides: TGTGCCAGCAGCCGTGGCAGGGGATACGAGCAGTACTTC.

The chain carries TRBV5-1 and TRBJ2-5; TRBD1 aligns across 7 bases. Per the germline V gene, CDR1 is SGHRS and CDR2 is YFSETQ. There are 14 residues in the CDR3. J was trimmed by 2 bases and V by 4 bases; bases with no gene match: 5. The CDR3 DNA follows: TGCGCCAGCAGCGGGACAGTCTCGCAAGAGACCCAGTACTTC. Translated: CASSGTVSQETQYF.

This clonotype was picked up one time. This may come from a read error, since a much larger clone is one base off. The CDR3 protein is CAGSQELAQYF. For the CDR3, the DNA is TGCGCCGGCAGCCAAGAATTAGCCCAGTACTTC. The chain carries TRBV4-1 and TRBJ2-5; D call uncertain. The CDR3 is 11 amino acids. CDR1 MGHRA and CDR2 YSYEKL come from the germline V gene.

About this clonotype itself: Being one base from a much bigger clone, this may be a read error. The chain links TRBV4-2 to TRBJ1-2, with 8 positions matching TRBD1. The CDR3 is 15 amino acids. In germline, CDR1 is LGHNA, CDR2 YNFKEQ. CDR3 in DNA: TGTGCCAGCAGACAAGAAACTGACAGGGGCTATGGCTACACCTTC. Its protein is CASRQETDRGYGYTF.

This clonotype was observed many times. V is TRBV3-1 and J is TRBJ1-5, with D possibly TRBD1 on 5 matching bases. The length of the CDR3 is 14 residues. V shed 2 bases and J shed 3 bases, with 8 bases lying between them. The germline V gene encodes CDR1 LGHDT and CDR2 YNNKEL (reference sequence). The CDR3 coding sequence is TGTGCCAGCAGCCAATCCGGACACAATCAGCCCCAGCATTTT. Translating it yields CASSQSGHNQPQHF.

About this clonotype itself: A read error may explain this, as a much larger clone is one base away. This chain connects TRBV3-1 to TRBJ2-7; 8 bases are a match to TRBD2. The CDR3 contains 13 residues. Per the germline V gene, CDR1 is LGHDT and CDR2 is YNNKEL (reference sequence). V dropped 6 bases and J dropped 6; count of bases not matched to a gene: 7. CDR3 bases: TGTGCCAGCAGACCGGGCGGGAGGCGCGAGCAGTACTTC. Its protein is CASRPGGRREQYF.

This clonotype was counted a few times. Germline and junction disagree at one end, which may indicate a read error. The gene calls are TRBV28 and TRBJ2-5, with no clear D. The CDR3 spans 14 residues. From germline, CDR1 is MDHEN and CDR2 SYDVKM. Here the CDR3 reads CASSSRLSQGTQYF. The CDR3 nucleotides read TGTGCCAGCAGTTCCAGACTCAGCCAAGGGACCCAGTACTTC.

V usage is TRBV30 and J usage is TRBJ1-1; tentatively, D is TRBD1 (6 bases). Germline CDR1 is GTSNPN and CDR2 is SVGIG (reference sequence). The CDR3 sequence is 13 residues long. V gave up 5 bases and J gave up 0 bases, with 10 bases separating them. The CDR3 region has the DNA TGTGCCTGGGACAGGTCTCTGAACACTGAAGCTTTCTTT. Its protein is CAWDRSLNTEAFF.

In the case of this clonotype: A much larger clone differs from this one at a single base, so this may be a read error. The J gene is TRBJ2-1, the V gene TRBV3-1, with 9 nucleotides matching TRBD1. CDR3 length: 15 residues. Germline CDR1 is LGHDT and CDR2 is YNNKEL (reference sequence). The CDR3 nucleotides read TGTGCCAGCAGCCAAGCGGACAGGGGAAGAGATGAGAAGTTCTTC. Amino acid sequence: CASSQADRGRDEKFF.

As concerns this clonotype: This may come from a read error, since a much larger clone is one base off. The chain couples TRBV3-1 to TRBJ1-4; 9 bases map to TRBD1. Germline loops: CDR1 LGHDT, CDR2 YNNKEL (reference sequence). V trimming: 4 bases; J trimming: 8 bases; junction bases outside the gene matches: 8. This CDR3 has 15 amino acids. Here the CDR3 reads CASSLPGTGYEKLFF. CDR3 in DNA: TGTGCCAGCAGCCTGCCCGGGACAGGGTACGAAAAACTGTTTTTT.

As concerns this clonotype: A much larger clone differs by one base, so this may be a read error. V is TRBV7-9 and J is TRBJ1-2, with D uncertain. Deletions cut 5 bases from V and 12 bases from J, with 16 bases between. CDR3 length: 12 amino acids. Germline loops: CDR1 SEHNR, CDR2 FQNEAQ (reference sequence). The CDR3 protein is CASSPELRGHTF. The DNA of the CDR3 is TGTGCCAGCAGCCCCGAACTGAGAGGCCACACCTTC.

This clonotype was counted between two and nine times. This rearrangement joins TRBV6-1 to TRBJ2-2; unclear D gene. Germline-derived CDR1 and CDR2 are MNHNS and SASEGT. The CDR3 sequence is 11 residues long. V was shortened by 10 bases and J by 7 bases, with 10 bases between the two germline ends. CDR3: CATVYGGELFF. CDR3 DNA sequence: TGTGCCACTGTATACGGCGGGGAGCTGTTTTTT.

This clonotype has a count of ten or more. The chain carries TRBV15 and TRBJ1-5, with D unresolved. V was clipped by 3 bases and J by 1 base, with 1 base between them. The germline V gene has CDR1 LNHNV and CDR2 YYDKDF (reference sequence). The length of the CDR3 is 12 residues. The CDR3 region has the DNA TGTGCCACCAGCAGCAGCAATCAGCCCCAGCATTTT. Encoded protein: CATSSSNQPQHF.

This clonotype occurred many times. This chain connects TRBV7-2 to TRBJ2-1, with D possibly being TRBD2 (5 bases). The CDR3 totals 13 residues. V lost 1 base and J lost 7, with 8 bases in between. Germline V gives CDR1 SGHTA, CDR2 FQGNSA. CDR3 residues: CASSLVRGNEQFF. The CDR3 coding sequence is TGTGCCAGCAGCTTAGTTCGCGGGAATGAGCAGTTCTTC.

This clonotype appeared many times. CDR3 sequence: CATSDRQDPYEQYF. As DNA, the CDR3 is TGTGCCACCAGTGACCGACAGGATCCCTACGAGCAGTACTTC. The V and J genes are TRBV24-1 and TRBJ2-7; tentatively, D is TRBD1 (6 bases). CDR1 and CDR2 (germline): KGHDR, SFDVKD. This CDR3 has 14 amino acids. V lost 4 bases to trimming and J lost 2 bases, with 11 bases between them.

CDR3 loop: CASSSRGVGASGNTIYF. The CDR3 DNA is TGTGCCAGCAGCTCCCGGGGAGTGGGGGCCTCTGGAAACACCATATATTTT. The genes are TRBV7-2 and TRBJ1-3; perhaps TRBD1 as D (6 bases). Trimming stripped 4 bases from V and 0 bases from J, with 16 bases between. The CDR3 is made up of 17 amino acids. The V gene's germline CDR1 is SGHTA and CDR2 FQGNSA.

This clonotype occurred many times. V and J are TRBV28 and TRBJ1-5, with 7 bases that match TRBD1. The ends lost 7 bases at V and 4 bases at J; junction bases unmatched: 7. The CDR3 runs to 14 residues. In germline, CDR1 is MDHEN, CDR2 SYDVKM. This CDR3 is CASISAGGNQPQHF. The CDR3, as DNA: TGTGCCAGCATCTCAGCAGGGGGGAATCAGCCCCAGCATTTT.

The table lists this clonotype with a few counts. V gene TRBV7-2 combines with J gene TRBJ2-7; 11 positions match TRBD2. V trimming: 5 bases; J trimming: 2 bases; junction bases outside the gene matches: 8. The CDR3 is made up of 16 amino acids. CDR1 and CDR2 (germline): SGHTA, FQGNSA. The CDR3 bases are TGTGCCAGCAGCCCCACTAGCGGGGGCCCCCCCTACGAGCAGTACTTC. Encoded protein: CASSPTSGGPPYEQYF. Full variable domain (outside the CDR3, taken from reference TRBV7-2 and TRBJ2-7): GAGVSQSPSNKVTEKGKDVELRCDPISGHTALYWYRQSLGQGLEFLIYFQGNSAPDKSGLPSDRFSAERTGGSVSTLTIQRTQQEDSAVYLCASSPTSGGPPYEQYFGPGTRLTVT.

The CDR3 sequence is CAWSVGPHIEQYF. The CDR3, as DNA: TGTGCCTGGAGTGTAGGGCCCCACATTGAGCAGTACTTC. This chain connects TRBV30 to TRBJ2-7; no firm D call. The CDR3 has 13 amino acids. Trimming took off 0 bases at V and 7 bases at J, with 13 bases between the two ends. Per the germline V gene, CDR1 is GTSNPN and CDR2 is SVGIG (reference sequence).